A selection of T cell receptor beta chains follows, all from one sample in a study of T cell repertoires in cytomegalovirus infection. TCRdb itself ran the reads through MiXCR, one entry per CDR3 protein. The table includes about 920,000 distinct CDR3 sequences, 30% to 40% detected once. No cognate antigen is known for these TCRs. The sequencing here drew on cultured CD8+ T cells from PBMCs, taken from culture after CMV antigen stimulation. The receptors here all came from a human donor in good health (CMV status not recorded). Some clones in this sample may be carry-over from other donors' samples. The CDR3 runs from the conserved cysteine through the conserved F or W. A D gene is named only where the DNA matches it firmly. Only part of the rows carry a size: once, few, many, or a class if the clone is expanded.

few,TRBJ2-4,TRBV11-1,-,10,TGTTCATGCGGCAAAAACATTCAGTACTTC,CSCGKNIQYF
few,TRBJ2-3,TRBV6-1,TRBD2,14,TGTGCCAGCAGTCCGGGACTAGGAGTAGATACGCAGTATTTT,CASSPGLGVDTQYF
-,TRBJ2-5,TRBV18,TRBD1,16,TGTGCCAGCTCACCAGCCGGGACAGGGGGTCAAGAGACCCAGTACTTC,CASSPAGTGGQETQYF
few,TRBJ1-2,TRBV27,-,13,TGTGCCAGCAGTTTATTGGGGGGGTCTGGCTACACCTTC,CASSLLGGSGYTF
-,TRBJ2-2,TRBV12-3/TRBV12-4,-,13,TGTGCCAGCAGTTTGCCCGCCCCCGGGGAGCTGTTTTTT,CASSLPAPGELFF
few,TRBJ1-4,TRBV5-8,-,12,TGTGCCAGCAGCTTAACAGGAAAGGAACTGTTTTTT,CASSLTGKELFF
-,TRBJ2-1,TRBV24-1,TRBD1,16,TGTGCCACCAGTGCCCCCGGGACAGGGACCCTCAATGAGCAGTTCTTC,CATSAPGTGTLNEQFF
-,TRBJ2-7,TRBV20-1,TRBD1,11,TGCAGTGCGCCGGGACAGAGGGAGCAGTACTTC,CSAPGQREQYF
-,TRBJ2-7,TRBV27,-,16,TGTGCCAGCAGTTTATCTAGGGGGACGATCTCCTACGAGCAGTACTTC,CASSLSRGTISYEQYF
-,TRBJ2-7,TRBV19,TRBD2,16,TGTGTCAGTAGTTCGGGACTAGCGCTTAGGGCCTACGAGCAGTACTTC,CVSSSGLALRAYEQYF
few,TRBJ2-5,TRBV12-3/TRBV12-4,TRBD2,14,TGTGCCAGCAGTCCAGGCGCGGGGGGAGAGACCCAGTACTTC,CASSPGAGGETQYF
-,TRBJ2-3,TRBV6-2/TRBV6-3,-,16,TGTGCCAGCAGTGATAGAGTCAGTTCGAACACAGATACGCAGTATTTT,CASSDRVSSNTDTQYF
-,TRBJ2-3,TRBV12-3/TRBV12-4,-,13,TGTGCCAGCAGTTTATTGCGATGGGATACGCAGTATTTT,CASSLLRWDTQYF
many,TRBJ2-2,TRBV7-3,-,16,TGTGCCAGCAGCTTAAAAGGGGTCCAGAACACCGGGGAGCTGTTTTTT,CASSLKGVQNTGELFF
-,TRBJ2-1,TRBV18,TRBD2,16,TGTGCCAGCTCACCGGGGGCTAGCGGGGAGGTCAATGAGCAGTTCTTC,CASSPGASGEVNEQFF
many,TRBJ2-3,TRBV7-2,-,14,TGTGCCAGCAGCGGACTGACTAGTTTAGATACGCAGTATTTT,CASSGLTSLDTQYF